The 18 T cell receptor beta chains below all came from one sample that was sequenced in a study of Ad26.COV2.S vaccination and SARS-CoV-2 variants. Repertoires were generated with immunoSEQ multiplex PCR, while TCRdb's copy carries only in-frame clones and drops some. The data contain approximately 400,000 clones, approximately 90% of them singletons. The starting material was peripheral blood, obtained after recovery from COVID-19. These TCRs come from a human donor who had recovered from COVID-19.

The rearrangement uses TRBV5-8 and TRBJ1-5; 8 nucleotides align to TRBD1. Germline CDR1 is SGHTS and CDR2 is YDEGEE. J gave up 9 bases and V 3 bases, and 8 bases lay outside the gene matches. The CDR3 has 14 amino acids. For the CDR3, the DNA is TGTGCCAGCAGCTCGGACGGACAGGGCGCGCCCCAGCATTTT. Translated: CASSSDGQGAPQHF.

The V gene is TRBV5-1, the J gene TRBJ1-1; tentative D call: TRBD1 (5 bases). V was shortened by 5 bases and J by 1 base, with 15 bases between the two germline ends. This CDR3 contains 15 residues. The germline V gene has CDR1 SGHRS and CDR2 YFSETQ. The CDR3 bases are TGCGCCAGCAGAGTAGGGGTTGAGAAGAACACTGAAGCTTTCTTT. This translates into CASRVGVEKNTEAFF. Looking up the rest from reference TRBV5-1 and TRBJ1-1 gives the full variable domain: KAGVTQTPRYLIKTRGQQVTLSCSPISGHRSVSWYQQTPGQGLQFLFEYFSETQRNKGNFPGRFSGRQFSNSRSEMNVSTLELGDSALYLCASRVGVEKNTEAFFGQGTRLTVV.

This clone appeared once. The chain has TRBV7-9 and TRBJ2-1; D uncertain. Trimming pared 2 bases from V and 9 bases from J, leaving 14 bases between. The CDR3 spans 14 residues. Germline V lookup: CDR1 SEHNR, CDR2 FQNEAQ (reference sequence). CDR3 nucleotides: TGTGCCAGCAGCTTACGGCAGATAGACGGTGAGCAGTTCTTC. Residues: CASSLRQIDGEQFF.

DNA of the CDR3: TGTGCCAGCAGCTTGGGGGGGGAGAGAAACATTCAGTACTTC. Its protein product is CASSLGGERNIQYF. The J gene is TRBJ2-4, the V gene TRBV7-2; 7 bases align to TRBD2. Per the germline V gene, CDR1 is SGHTA and CDR2 is FQGNSA. V shed 3 bases and J 6 bases; nucleotides not matched to a gene: 5. The CDR3 sequence is 14 residues long.

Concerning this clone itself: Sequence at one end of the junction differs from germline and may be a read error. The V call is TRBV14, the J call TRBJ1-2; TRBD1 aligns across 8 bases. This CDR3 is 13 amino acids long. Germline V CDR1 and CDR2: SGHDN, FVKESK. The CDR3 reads CASSQDIIRGPMF. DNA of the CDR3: TGTGCCAGCAGCCAAGATATAATCAGGGGGCCGATGTTC.

The CDR3 nucleotides read TGTGCCAGCAGCCCCCCCCGGACACGTGCGTACCAAGAGACCCAGTACTTC. It is translated as CASSPPRTRAYQETQYF. The chain carries TRBV9 and TRBJ2-5, with TRBD1 as a possible D gene (5 bases). The CDR3 extends over 17 amino acids. The germline V and J ends were trimmed by 4 bases and 0 bases, with 19 bases remaining between them. CDR1 is SGDLS and CDR2 is YYNGEE in the germline V gene.

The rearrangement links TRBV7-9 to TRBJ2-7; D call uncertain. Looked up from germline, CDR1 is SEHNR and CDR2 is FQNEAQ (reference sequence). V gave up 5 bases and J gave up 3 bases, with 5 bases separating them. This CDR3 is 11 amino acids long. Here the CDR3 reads CASSQDYEQYF. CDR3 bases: TGTGCCAGCAGCCAGGACTACGAGCAGTACTTC.

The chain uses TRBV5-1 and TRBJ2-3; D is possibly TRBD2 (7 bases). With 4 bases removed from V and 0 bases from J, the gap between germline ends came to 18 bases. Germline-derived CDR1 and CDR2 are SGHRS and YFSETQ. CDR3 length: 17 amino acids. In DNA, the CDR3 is TGCGCCAGCAGCGTTACCGGGGGGCCCTCTAGCACAGATACGCAGTATTTT. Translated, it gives CASSVTGGPSSTDTQYF.

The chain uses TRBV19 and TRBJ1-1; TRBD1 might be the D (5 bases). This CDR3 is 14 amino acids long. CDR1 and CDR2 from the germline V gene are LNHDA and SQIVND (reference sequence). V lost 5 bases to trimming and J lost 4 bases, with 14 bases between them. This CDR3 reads CASSPPGPGTEAFF. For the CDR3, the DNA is TGTGCCAGTAGTCCTCCGGGACCGGGCACTGAAGCTTTCTTT.

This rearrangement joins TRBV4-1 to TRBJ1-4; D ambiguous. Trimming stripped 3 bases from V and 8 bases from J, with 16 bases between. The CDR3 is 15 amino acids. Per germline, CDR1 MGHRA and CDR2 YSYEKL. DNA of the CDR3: TGCGCCAGCAGCCATTTCAGCCCGGCGGGGGAAAAACTGTTTTTT. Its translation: CASSHFSPAGEKLFF.

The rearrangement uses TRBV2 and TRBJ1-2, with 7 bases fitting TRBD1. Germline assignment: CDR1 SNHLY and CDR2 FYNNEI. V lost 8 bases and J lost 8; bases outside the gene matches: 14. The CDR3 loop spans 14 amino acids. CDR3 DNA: TGTGCCAGCGACAGGGAGGCAGCGACGTTCGGCTACACCTTC. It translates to CASDREAATFGYTF. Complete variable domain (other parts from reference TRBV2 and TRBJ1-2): EPEVTQTPSHQVTQMGQEVILRCVPISNHLYFYWYRQILGQKVEFLVSFYNNEISEKSEIFDDQFSVERPDGSNFTLKIRSTKLEDSAMYFCASDREAATFGYTFGSGTRLTVV.

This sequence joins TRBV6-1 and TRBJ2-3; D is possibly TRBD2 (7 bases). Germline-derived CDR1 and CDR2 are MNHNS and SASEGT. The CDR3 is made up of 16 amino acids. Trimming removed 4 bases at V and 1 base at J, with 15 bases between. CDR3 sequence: CASSALEGGGTDTQYF. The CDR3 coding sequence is TGTGCCAGCAGTGCCCTTGAAGGGGGGGGCACAGATACGCAGTATTTT.

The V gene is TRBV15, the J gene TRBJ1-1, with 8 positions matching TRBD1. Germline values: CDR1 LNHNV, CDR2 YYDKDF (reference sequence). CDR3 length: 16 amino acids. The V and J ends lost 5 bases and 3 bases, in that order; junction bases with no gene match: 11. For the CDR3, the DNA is TGTGCCACCAGCGGATATTTACAGGGGGTAGACACTGAAGCTTTCTTT. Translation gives CATSGYLQGVDTEAFF.

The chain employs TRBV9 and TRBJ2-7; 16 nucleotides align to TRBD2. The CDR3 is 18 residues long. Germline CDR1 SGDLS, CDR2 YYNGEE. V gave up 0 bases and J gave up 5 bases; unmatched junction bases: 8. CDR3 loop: CASSVDQGLAGGHHEQYF. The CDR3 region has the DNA TGTGCCAGCAGCGTAGATCAGGGACTAGCGGGGGGGCACCACGAGCAGTACTTC.

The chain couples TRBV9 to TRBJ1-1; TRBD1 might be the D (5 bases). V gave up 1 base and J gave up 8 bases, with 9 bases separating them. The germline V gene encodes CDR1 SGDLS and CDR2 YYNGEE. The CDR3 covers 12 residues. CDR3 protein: CASSVSGKEAFF. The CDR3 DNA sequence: TGTGCCAGCAGCGTATCAGGGAAGGAAGCTTTCTTT.

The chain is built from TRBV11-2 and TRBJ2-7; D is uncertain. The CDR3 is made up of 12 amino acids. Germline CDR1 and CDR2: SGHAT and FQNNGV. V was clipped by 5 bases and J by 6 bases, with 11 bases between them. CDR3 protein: CASSPPSGEQYF. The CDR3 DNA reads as TGTGCCAGCAGCCCACCATCCGGCGAGCAGTACTTC.

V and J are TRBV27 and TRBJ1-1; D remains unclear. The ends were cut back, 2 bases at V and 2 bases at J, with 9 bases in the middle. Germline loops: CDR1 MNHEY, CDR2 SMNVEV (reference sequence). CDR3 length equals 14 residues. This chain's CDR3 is CASSLQGKNTEAFF. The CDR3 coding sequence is TGTGCCAGCAGTTTACAAGGGAAAAACACTGAAGCTTTCTTT.

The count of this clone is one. The CDR3 nucleotides are TGTGCCAGTAACCAGAGGGACTATGGCTACACCTTC. It encodes CASNQRDYGYTF. The genes are TRBV19 and TRBJ1-2; D is uncertain. Germline loops: CDR1 LNHDA, CDR2 SQIVND (reference sequence). The CDR3 is made up of 12 amino acids. Trimming pared 7 bases from V and 3 bases from J, leaving 9 bases between.